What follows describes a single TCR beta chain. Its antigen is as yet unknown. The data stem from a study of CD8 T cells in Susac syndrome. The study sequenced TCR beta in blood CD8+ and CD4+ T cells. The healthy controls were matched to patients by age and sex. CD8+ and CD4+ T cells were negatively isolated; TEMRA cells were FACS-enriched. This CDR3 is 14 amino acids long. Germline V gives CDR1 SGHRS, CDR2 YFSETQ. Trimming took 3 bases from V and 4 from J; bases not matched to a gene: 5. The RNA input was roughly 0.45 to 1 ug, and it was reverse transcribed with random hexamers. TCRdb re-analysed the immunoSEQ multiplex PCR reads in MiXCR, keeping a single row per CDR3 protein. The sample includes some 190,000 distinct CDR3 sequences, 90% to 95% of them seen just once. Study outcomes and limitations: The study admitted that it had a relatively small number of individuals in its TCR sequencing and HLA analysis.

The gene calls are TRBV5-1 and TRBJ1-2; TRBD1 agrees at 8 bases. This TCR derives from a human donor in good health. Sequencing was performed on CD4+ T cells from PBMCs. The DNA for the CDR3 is TGCGCCAGCAGCTCGGACAGGGAAGGCTATGGCTACACCTTC. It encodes CASSSDREGYGYTF.